Following are 20 T cell receptor beta chains from one sample sequenced in a study of breast tumors, draining lymph nodes, adjacent tissues. The lymph nodes were axillary draining lymph nodes from breast cancer patients. One entry per CDR3 protein, called by TCRdb with MiXCR from the multiplex PCR reads. The profile shows about 230,000 distinct CDR3 sequences, about 30% of them singletons. What was sequenced was axillary lymph node tissue. The receptors originated from a female donor with breast cancer. Some clones in this sample may be carry-over from other donors' samples.

This clonotype has at least ten counts. V is TRBV29-1 and J is TRBJ2-5; the match to TRBD2 covers 7 bases. With V trimmed by 7 bases and J by 3 bases, 14 bases remained unmatched. The CDR3 runs to 15 residues. Germline assignment: CDR1 SQVTM and CDR2 ANQGSEA. CDR3 in amino acids: CSAKYGAGVEETQYF. Here the CDR3 DNA reads TGCAGCGCCAAATACGGGGCGGGAGTCGAAGAGACCCAGTACTTC.

This clonotype has at least ten counts. The CDR3 reads CASSLKGGVSNEQFF. The CDR3 DNA is TGTGCCAGCAGCTTAAAAGGGGGGGTATCCAATGAGCAGTTCTTC. V and J are TRBV7-3 and TRBJ2-1; a weak D match, TRBD2 (7 bases). The CDR3 consists of 15 residues. Germline V gene lookup returns CDR1 SGHTA and CDR2 FQGTGA. The V gene lost 1 base and the J gene lost 6 bases, with 13 bases spanning the gap. The full variable domain, rest sourced from reference TRBV7-3 and TRBJ2-1, is GAGVSQTPSNKVTEKGKYVELRCDPISGHTALYWYRQSLGQGPEFLIYFQGTGAADDSGLPNDRFFAVRPEGSVSTLKIQRTERGDSAVYLCASSLKGGVSNEQFFGPGTRLTVL.

This clonotype is a singleton in its sample. The CDR3 ends on some other residue instead of the conserved phenylalanine or tryptophan, so this is likely a read error. The rearrangement links TRBV19 to TRBJ2-2; TRBD2 might be the D (7 bases). The CDR3 has 16 residues. Germline V gene data show CDR1 as LNHDA and CDR2 as SQIVND (reference sequence). The germline V and J ends were trimmed by 6 bases and 4 bases, with 18 bases remaining between them. CDR3 sequence (DNA): TGTGCCAGTAGCCTGTCGGGGGGCGTGAGCACCGGGGAGCTGTTTTCT. This sequence encodes CASSLSGGVSTGELFS.

This sequence joins TRBV24-1 and TRBJ1-2, with D possibly TRBD1 on 5 matching bases. This CDR3 spans 16 amino acids. V was pared by 7 bases and J by 7 bases, with 24 bases between. The germline CDR1 and CDR2 sequences are KGHDR and SFDVKD. The CDR3 spells CATRDTVLRGTGGYTF. The CDR3 DNA follows: TGTGCCACCAGAGACACCGTCCTACGGGGGACTGGTGGCTACACCTTC.

J is TRBJ2-1 and V is TRBV2, with 9 bases aligning to TRBD2. CDR1 is SNHLY and CDR2 is FYNNEI in the germline V gene. V was pared by 10 bases and J by 6 bases, with 4 bases of the junction left unmatched. The CDR3 sequence is 12 residues long. The CDR3 coding sequence is TGTGCCATAGCGGGAGTCTCCAATGAGCAGTTCTTC. This translates into CAIAGVSNEQFF.

This clonotype came up many times. The chain recombines TRBV5-1 with TRBJ2-1; unclear D gene. The CDR3 is made up of 14 amino acids. Looked up from germline, CDR1 is SGHRS and CDR2 is YFSETQ. The V end was cut by 1 base, the J end by 8 bases, with 13 bases between. CDR3 amino acids: CASSLSKGDDEQFF. The CDR3 nucleotides read TGCGCCAGCAGCTTGTCCAAGGGTGATGATGAGCAGTTCTTC.

At least ten counts were recorded for this clonotype. J is TRBJ2-3 and V is TRBV9; D not resolved. The CDR3 length is 16 residues. Trimming removed 0 bases from V and 7 bases from J, with 18 bases in between. Looked up from germline, CDR1 is SGDLS and CDR2 is YYNGEE. The CDR3 is CASSVDGVGYQNTQYF. The CDR3 DNA reads TGTGCCAGCAGCGTAGATGGGGTGGGGTATCAAAATACGCAGTATTTT.

Details on this clonotype: Possible read error: a much larger clone is one base away. Since the CDR3 does not end with the conserved phenylalanine or tryptophan, this likely comes from a read error. The V and J genes are TRBV7-2 and TRBJ2-1; 7 nucleotides agree with TRBD1. V dropped 7 bases and J dropped 2; count of bases not matched to a gene: 5. Germline values: CDR1 SGHTA, CDR2 FQGNSA. The CDR3 contains 14 residues. The DNA for the CDR3 is TGTGCCAGCAACCAGGGGGTTACCTACAATGAGCAGTTCCTC. As protein: CASNQGVTYNEQFL.

This clonotype showed up just a few times. The rearrangement uses TRBV28 and TRBJ1-5, with D perhaps TRBD1 (5 bases). Germline values: CDR1 MDHEN, CDR2 SYDVKM. This CDR3 is 15 amino acids long. V was shortened by 4 bases and J by 2 bases, with 12 bases between the two germline ends. CDR3 residues: CASSSHGGGNQPQHF. As DNA, the CDR3 is TGTGCCAGCAGTTCCCATGGGGGAGGCAATCAGCCCCAGCATTTT. Using reference TRBV28 and TRBJ1-5 for the parts outside the CDR3, the full variable domain is DVKVTQSSRYLVKRTGEKVFLECVQDMDHENMFWYRQDPGLGLRLIYFSYDVKMKEKGDIPEGYSVSREKKERFSLILESASTNQTSMYLCASSSHGGGNQPQHFGDGTRLSIL.

The table lists this clonotype with a few counts. The V call is TRBV19, the J call TRBJ1-1; D not certain. The CDR3 runs to 14 residues. Trimming stripped 1 base from V and 3 bases from J, with 9 bases between. CDR1 LNHDA and CDR2 SQIVND come from the germline V gene (reference sequence). CDR3: CASSIGLPYTEAFF. The CDR3 DNA is TGTGCCAGTAGTATAGGACTTCCTTACACTGAAGCTTTCTTT.

In its sample, this clonotype was seen many times. The chain uses TRBV30 and TRBJ2-7, with D possibly being TRBD1 or TRBD2 (5 bases each). CDR1 is GTSNPN and CDR2 is SVGIG in the germline V gene (reference sequence). CDR3 length equals 13 residues. The V gene lost 8 bases and the J gene lost 1 base, with 15 bases spanning the gap. Here the CDR3 DNA reads TGTGCCGGACGGGGACCCCCTTCCTACGAGCAGTACTTC. Translation gives CAGRGPPSYEQYF. Full variable domain (missing parts from reference TRBV30 and TRBJ2-7): SQTIHQWPATLVQPVGSPLSLECTVEGTSNPNLYWYRQAAGRGLQLLFYSVGIGQISSEVPQNLSASRPQDRQFILSSKKLLLSDSGFYLCAGRGPPSYEQYFGPGTRLTVT.

About this clonotype: With a much larger clone just one base away, this may be a read error. The CDR3 nucleotides are TGTGCCAGCAGCCAAGATGTCTCGGGAGTGGATGAGCAGTTCTTC. Translation: CASSQDVSGVDEQFF. The rearrangement links TRBV3-1 to TRBJ2-1; possibly TRBD2 for D (6 bases). The ends were cut back, 0 bases at V and 8 bases at J, with 14 bases in the middle. Germline V CDR1 and CDR2: LGHDT, YNNKEL (reference sequence). The CDR3 runs to 15 residues.

For this clonotype: One end of the junction is discordant with germline, which a read error may explain. The genes are TRBV3-1 and TRBJ1-4; TRBD1 is a possible D gene (5 bases). The CDR3 extends over 13 amino acids. Germline CDR1 reads LGHDT; CDR2 reads YNNKEL (reference sequence). Written as DNA, the CDR3 is TGTGCCAGCAGCCTGGGGACTAATGATAAACTGTTTTTT. As protein: CASSLGTNDKLFF.

At least ten counts were recorded for this clonotype. The rearrangement links TRBV7-2 to TRBJ2-4, with 9 bases matching TRBD1. The CDR3 is 17 amino acids. Germline-derived CDR1 and CDR2 are SGHTA and FQGNSA. Germline trimming cut 5 bases from V and 2 bases from J; bases unmatched to any gene: 10. The chain's CDR3 is CASSKEQGAVSKNIQYF. The CDR3, as DNA: TGTGCCAGCAGCAAGGAACAGGGGGCCGTCTCCAAAAACATTCAGTACTTC. Full variable domain (remainder filled in from reference TRBV7-2 and TRBJ2-4): GAGVSQSPSNKVTEKGKDVELRCDPISGHTALYWYRQSLGQGLEFLIYFQGNSAPDKSGLPSDRFSAERTGGSVSTLTIQRTQQEDSAVYLCASSKEQGAVSKNIQYFGAGTRLSVL.

Concerning this clonotype: A much larger clone lies a single base off, so this may be a read error. The chain links TRBV11-3 to TRBJ2-5, with 10 bases identical to TRBD2. Trimming at V came to 5 bases and at J to 7 bases, leaving 16 bases not matched to a gene. The CDR3 is 17 residues long. Germline CDR1 and CDR2: SGHNT and YENEEA. CDR3 nucleotide sequence: TGTGCCAGCAGCCAAGGACTAGCGGCAGGTGTATTTGGGACCCAGTACTTC. Amino acids: CASSQGLAAGVFGTQYF.

This clonotype has more than one count but fewer than ten. The chain is built from TRBV5-1 and TRBJ1-4; weak D call: TRBD1 (5 bases). V was clipped by 1 base and J by 2 bases, with 15 bases between them. CDR3 size: 17 residues. Germline CDR1 and CDR2: SGHRS and YFSETQ. DNA for the CDR3: TGCGCCAGCAGCTTGAAGGGACCAGGTGGCACTAATGAAAAACTGTTTTTT. It translates to CASSLKGPGGTNEKLFF.

This clonotype has just a few counts. Since a much larger clone is just one base distant, this may be a read error. The V call is TRBV20-1, the J call TRBJ2-1; a weak D match, TRBD2 (6 bases). The CDR3 spans 14 residues. V lost 3 bases and J lost 9, with 18 bases in between. Germline V lookup: CDR1 DFQATT, CDR2 SNEGSKA (reference sequence). CDR3 residues: CSASFGTVGTEQFF. The CDR3 nucleotides are TGCAGTGCTAGTTTTGGGACTGTCGGGACTGAGCAGTTCTTC.

Worth noting for this clonotype: It may be a read error: a sequence one base away is much more abundant. The chain couples TRBV6-1 to TRBJ2-7, with a weak D call TRBD1 (5 bases). Looked up from germline, CDR1 is MNHNS and CDR2 is SASEGT. CDR3 length: 13 residues. V was trimmed by 4 bases and J by 2 bases, leaving 9 bases between them. CDR3 in amino acids: CASSGQTPYEQYF. The CDR3 DNA follows: TGTGCCAGCAGTGGACAGACACCCTACGAGCAGTACTTC.

V gene TRBV7-7 combines with J gene TRBJ2-2, with D perhaps matching TRBD2 (6 bases). Germline V gives CDR1 SSHAT, CDR2 FNYEAQ (reference sequence). The CDR3 extends over 14 amino acids. The CDR3 sequence is CTSSVVGVTGELFF. CDR3 DNA: TGTACTAGCAGCGTAGTAGGGGTCACCGGGGAGCTGTTTTTT. The whole variable domain, filled in from reference TRBV7-7 and TRBJ2-2, reads GAGVSQSPRYKVTKRGQDVTLRCDPISSHATLYWYQQALGQGPEFLTYFNYEAQPDKSGLPSDRFSAERPEGSISTLTIQRTEQRDSAMYRCTSSVVGVTGELFFGEGSRLTVL.

V usage is TRBV12-5 and J usage is TRBJ1-2; a possible D gene is TRBD1 (6 bases). The CDR3 covers 17 residues. Germline V lookup: CDR1 LGHNT, CDR2 FRNRAP. V lost 2 bases, J lost 0 bases, and 16 bases lay in between. CDR3 sequence: CASGLTAGHPTNYGYTF. Written as DNA, the CDR3 is TGTGCTAGTGGTTTGACCGCGGGACACCCTACTAACTATGGCTACACCTTC. Drawing the rest from reference TRBV12-5 and TRBJ1-2, the complete variable domain is DARVTQTPRHKVTEMGQEVTMRCQPILGHNTVFWYRQTMMQGLELLAYFRNRAPLDDSGMPKDRFSAEMPDATLATLKIQPSEPRDSAVYFCASGLTAGHPTNYGYTFGSGTRLTVV.